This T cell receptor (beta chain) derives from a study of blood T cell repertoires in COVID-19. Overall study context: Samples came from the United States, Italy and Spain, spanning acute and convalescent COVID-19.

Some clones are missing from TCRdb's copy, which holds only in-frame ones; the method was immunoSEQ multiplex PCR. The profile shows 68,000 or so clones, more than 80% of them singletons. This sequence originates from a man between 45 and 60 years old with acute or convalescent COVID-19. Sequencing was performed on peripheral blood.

The CDR3, as DNA: TGTGCCAGCAGTTGGGGACAGAACCTTCGGTATGGCTACACCTTC. It specifies CASSWGQNLRYGYTF. The chain joins TRBV27 to TRBJ1-2, with 7 bases fitting TRBD1. The CDR3 length is 15 residues. V lost 4 bases, J lost 5 bases, and 10 bases stayed unmatched. Germline values: CDR1 MNHEY, CDR2 SMNVEV (reference sequence).